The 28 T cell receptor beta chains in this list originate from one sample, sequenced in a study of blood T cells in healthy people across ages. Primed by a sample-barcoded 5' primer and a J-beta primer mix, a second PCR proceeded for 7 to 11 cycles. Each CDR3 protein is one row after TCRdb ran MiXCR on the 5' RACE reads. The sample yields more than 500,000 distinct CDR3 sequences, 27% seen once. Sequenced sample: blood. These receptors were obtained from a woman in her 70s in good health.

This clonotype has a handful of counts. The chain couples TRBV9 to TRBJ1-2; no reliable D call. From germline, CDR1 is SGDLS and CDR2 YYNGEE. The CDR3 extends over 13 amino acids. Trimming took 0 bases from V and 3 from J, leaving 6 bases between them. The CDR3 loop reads CASSVESDYGYTF. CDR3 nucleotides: TGTGCCAGCAGCGTAGAATCTGACTATGGCTACACCTTC.

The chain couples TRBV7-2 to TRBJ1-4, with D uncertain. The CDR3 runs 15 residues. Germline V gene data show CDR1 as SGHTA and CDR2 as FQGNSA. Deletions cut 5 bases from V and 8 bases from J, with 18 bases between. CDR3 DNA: TGTGCCAGCAGCCCTCCGAAGGGAAAGGGAGAAAAACTGTTTTTT. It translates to CASSPPKGKGEKLFF.

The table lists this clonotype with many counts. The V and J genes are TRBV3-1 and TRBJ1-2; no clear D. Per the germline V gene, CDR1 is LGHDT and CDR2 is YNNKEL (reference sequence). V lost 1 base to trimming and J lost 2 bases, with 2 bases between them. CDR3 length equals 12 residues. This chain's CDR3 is CASSQANYGYTF. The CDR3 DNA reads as TGTGCCAGCAGCCAAGCCAACTATGGCTACACCTTC.

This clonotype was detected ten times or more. The CDR3 reads CASTSGLQRGGGYEQYF. CDR3 DNA: TGTGCCAGCACCTCGGGGTTACAGAGGGGGGGAGGCTACGAGCAGTACTTC. This sequence joins TRBV13 and TRBJ2-7; D is perhaps TRBD2 (7 bases). Germline V gene lookup returns CDR1 PRHDT and CDR2 FYEKMQ (reference sequence). This CDR3 contains 17 residues. Trimming stripped 7 bases from V and 3 bases from J, with 25 bases between.

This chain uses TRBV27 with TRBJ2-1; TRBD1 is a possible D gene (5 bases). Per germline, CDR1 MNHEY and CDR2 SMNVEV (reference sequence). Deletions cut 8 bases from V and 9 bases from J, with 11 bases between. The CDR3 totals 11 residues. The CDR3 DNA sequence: TGTGCCAGCCCTAGGCAGGGTGAGCAGTTCTTC. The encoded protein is CASPRQGEQFF.

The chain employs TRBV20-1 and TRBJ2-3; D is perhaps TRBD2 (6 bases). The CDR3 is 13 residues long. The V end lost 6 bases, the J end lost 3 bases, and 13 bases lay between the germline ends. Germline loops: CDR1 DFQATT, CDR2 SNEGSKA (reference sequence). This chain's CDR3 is CSARGLGTDTQYF. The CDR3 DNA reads TGCAGTGCCCGGGGACTGGGGACAGATACGCAGTATTTT.

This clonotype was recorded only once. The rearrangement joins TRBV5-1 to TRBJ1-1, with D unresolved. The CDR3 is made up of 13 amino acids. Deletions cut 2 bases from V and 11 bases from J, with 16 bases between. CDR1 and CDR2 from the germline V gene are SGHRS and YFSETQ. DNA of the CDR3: TGCGCCAGCAGCTTCGCCTTAGGTTGGGGTGCTTTCTTT. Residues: CASSFALGWGAFF. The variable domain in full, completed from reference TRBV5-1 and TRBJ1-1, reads KAGVTQTPRYLIKTRGQQVTLSCSPISGHRSVSWYQQTPGQGLQFLFEYFSETQRNKGNFPGRFSGRQFSNSRSEMNVSTLELGDSALYLCASSFALGWGAFFGQGTRLTVV.

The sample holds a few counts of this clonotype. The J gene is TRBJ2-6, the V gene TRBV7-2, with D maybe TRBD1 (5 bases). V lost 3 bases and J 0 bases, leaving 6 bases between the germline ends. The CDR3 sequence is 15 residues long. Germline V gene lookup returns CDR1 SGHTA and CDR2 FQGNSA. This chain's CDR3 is CASSFQGSGANVLTF. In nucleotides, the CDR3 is TGTGCCAGCAGCTTTCAGGGCTCTGGGGCCAACGTCCTGACTTTC. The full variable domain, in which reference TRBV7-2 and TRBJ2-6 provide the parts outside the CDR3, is GAGVSQSPSNKVTEKGKDVELRCDPISGHTALYWYRQSLGQGLEFLIYFQGNSAPDKSGLPSDRFSAERTGGSVSTLTIQRTQQEDSAVYLCASSFQGSGANVLTFGAGSRLTVL.

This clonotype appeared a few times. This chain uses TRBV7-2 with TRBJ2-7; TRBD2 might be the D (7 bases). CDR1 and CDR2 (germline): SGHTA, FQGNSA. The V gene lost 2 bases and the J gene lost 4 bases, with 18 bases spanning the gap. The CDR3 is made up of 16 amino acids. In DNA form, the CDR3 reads TGTGCCAGCAGCTTATCGGGGGGCCAGGGATTATACGAGCAGTACTTC. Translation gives CASSLSGGQGLYEQYF.

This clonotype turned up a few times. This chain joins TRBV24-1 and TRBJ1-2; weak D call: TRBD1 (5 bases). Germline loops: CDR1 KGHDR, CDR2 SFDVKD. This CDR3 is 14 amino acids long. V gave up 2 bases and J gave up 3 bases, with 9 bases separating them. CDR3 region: CATSDSRQYYGYTF. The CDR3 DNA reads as TGTGCCACCAGTGATTCTCGACAGTACTATGGCTACACCTTC.

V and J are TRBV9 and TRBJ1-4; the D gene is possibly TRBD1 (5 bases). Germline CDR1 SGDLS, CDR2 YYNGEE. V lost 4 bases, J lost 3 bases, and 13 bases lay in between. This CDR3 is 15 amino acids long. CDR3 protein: CASSWQGSANEKLFF. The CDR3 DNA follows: TGTGCCAGCAGCTGGCAGGGATCAGCTAATGAAAAACTGTTTTTT.

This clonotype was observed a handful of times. Written as DNA, the CDR3 is TGTGCCAGCAGACTCAGGGGGGCGCAGGGAAACACCATATATTTT. It is translated as CASRLRGAQGNTIYF. The rearrangement uses TRBV12-3 or TRBV12-4 and TRBJ1-3, with 7 nucleotides matching TRBD1. Losses at the gene ends were 6 bases for V and 4 bases for J; bases not matched to a gene: 9. There are 15 residues in the CDR3.

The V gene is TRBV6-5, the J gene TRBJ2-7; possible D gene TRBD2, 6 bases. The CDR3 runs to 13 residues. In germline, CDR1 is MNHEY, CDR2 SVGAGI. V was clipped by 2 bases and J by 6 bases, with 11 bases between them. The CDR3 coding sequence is TGTGCCAGCAGTTACCCGGGGGTGGGCGAGCAGTACTTC. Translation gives CASSYPGVGEQYF.

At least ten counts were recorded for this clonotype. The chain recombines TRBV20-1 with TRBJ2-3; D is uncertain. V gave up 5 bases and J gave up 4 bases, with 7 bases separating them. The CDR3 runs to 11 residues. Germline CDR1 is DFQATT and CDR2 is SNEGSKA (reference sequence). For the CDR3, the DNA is TGCAGTGCTCATCGATCAGATACGCAGTATTTT. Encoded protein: CSAHRSDTQYF.

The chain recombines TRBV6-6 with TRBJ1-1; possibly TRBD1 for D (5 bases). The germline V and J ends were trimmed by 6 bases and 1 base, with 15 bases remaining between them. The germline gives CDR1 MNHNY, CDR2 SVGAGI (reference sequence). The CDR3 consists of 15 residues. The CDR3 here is CASSASWGGNTEAFF. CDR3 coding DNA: TGTGCCAGCAGCGCGTCTTGGGGGGGGAACACTGAAGCTTTCTTT.

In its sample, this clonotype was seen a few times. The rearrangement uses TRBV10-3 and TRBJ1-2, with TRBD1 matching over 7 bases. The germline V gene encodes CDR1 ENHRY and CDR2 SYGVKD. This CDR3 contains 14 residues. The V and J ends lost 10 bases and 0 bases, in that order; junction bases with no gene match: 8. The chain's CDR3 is CATEPQGANYGYTF. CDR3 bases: TGTGCCACCGAGCCCCAGGGGGCTAACTATGGCTACACCTTC.

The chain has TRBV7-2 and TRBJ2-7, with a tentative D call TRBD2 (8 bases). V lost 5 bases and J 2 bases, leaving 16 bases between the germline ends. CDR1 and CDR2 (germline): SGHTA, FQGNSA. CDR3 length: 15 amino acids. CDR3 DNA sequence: TGTGCCAGCAGCCGACAGGGAGCGGGGGCCTACGAGCAGTACTTC. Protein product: CASSRQGAGAYEQYF. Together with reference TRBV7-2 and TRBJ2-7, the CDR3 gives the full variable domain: GAGVSQSPSNKVTEKGKDVELRCDPISGHTALYWYRQSLGQGLEFLIYFQGNSAPDKSGLPSDRFSAERTGGSVSTLTIQRTQQEDSAVYLCASSRQGAGAYEQYFGPGTRLTVT.

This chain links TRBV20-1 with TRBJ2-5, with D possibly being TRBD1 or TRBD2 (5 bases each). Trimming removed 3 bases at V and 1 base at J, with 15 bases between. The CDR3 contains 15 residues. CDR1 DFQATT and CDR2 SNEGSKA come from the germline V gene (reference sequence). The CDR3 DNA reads TGCAGTGCTAGTGACGGGGCGGACCTCCAAGAGACCCAGTACTTC. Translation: CSASDGADLQETQYF.

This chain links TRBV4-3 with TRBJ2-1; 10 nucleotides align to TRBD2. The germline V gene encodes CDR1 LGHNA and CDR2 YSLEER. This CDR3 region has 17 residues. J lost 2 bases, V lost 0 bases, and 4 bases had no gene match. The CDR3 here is CASSQDLSGGAYNEQFF. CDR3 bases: TGCGCCAGCAGCCAAGACCTAAGCGGGGGGGCCTACAATGAGCAGTTCTTC.

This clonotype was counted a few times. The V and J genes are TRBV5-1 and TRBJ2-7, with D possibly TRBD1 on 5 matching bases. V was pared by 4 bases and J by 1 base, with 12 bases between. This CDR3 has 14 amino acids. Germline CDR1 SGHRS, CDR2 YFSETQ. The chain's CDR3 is CASSTQGISYEQYF. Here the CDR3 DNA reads TGCGCCAGCAGCACTCAGGGAATATCCTACGAGCAGTACTTC.

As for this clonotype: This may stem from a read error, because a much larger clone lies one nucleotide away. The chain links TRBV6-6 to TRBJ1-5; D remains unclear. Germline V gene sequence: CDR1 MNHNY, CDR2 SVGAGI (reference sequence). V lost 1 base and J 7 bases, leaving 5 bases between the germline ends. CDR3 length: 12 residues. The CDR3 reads CASSYWRQPQHF. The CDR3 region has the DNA TGTGCCAGCAGTTACTGGCGACAGCCCCAGCATTTT.

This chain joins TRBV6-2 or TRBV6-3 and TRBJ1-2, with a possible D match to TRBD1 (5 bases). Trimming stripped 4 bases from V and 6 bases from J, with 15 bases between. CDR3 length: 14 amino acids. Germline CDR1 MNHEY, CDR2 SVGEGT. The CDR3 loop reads CASSSVNRIHGYTF. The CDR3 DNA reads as TGTGCCAGCAGTTCGGTAAACAGGATCCATGGCTACACCTTC.

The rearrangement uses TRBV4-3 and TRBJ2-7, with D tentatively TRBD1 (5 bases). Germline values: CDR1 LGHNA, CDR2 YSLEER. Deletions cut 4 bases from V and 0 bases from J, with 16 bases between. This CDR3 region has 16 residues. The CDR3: CASSPRLGQSSYEQYF. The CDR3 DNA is TGCGCCAGCAGCCCTAGATTAGGACAAAGCTCCTACGAGCAGTACTTC.

CDR3 in amino acids: CASSRMGGGTEAFF. CDR3 DNA sequence: TGTGCCAGCAGTCGGATGGGGGGCGGCACTGAAGCTTTCTTT. The chain has TRBV12-3 or TRBV12-4 and TRBJ1-1; a weak D match, TRBD1 (6 bases). The CDR3 totals 14 residues. V gave up 5 bases and J gave up 4 bases, with 14 bases separating them.

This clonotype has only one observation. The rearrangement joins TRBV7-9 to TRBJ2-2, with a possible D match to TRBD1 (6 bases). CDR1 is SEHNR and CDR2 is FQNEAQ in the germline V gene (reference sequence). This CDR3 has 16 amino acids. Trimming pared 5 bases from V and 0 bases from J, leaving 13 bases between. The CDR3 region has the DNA TGTGCCAGCAGCCCCGGGACATCTTCGAACACCGGGGAGCTGTTTTTT. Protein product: CASSPGTSSNTGELFF.

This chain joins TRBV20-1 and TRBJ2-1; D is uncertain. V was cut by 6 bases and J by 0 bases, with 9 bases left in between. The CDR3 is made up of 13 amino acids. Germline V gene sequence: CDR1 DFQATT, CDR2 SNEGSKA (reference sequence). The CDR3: CSAGGHSYNEQFF. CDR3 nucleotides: TGCAGTGCGGGCGGCCACTCCTACAATGAGCAGTTCTTC.

CDR3 amino acids: CASSLTLDRGPYEQYF. CDR3 DNA sequence: TGCGCCAGCAGCTTGACGTTGGACAGGGGGCCCTACGAGCAGTACTTC. The chain has TRBV5-1 and TRBJ2-7; TRBD1 aligns across 11 bases. Germline values: CDR1 SGHRS, CDR2 YFSETQ. Germline trimming cut 1 base from V and 2 bases from J; bases unmatched to any gene: 5. CDR3 size: 16 residues.

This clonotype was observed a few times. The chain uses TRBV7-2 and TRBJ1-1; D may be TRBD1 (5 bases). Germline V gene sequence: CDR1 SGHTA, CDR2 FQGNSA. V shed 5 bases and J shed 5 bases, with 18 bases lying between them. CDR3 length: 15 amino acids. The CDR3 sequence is CASSRPGAGRTEAFF. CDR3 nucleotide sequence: TGTGCCAGCAGCCGGCCTGGGGCAGGGCGGACTGAAGCTTTCTTT. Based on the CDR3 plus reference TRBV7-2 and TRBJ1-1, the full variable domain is GAGVSQSPSNKVTEKGKDVELRCDPISGHTALYWYRQSLGQGLEFLIYFQGNSAPDKSGLPSDRFSAERTGGSVSTLTIQRTQQEDSAVYLCASSRPGAGRTEAFFGQGTRLTVV.